This TCR beta chain was profiled in a study of tumor T cells in aggressive B-cell lymphoma. Trimming at V came to 2 bases and at J to 5 bases, leaving 3 bases not matched to a gene. CDR3 length: 14 residues. CDR1 is LGHNA, CDR2 YNFKEQ, per germline. TCRdb's copy holds only in-frame clones and misses some; the assay was immunoSEQ multiplex PCR. Found here are about 3,600 clones, just over 85% of them singletons; the top ten hold around 3.5%. The sample taken for sequencing was tumor tissue. This chain uses TRBV4-2 with TRBJ1-2; 9 nucleotides agree with TRBD1. The sequence was collected from an adult with diffuse large B cell lymphoma. The CDR3 bases are TGTGCCAGCAGCCAACCGACAGGGGGTTATGGCTACACCTTC. This gives the protein CASSQPTGGYGYTF.